This T cell receptor beta chain was captured in a study of T cell repertoires in cytomegalovirus infection. Study background: Both a matching HLA type and CMV infection were indicated by public TCR beta signatures. Study-level results: Summed public TCR beta family frequency identified CMV carriers bearing the relevant HLA. What dominated the ex vivo response were HLA-C-restricted CMV-specific TCR beta clonotypes.

This clonotype was found a few times. Its antigen remains unknown. TCRdb reprocessed the reads via MiXCR and lists one record per CDR3 protein. The data show over 150,000 distinct CDR3 sequences, roughly a sixth seen once. CDR1 is SGHVS and CDR2 is FNYEAQ in the germline V gene. This CDR3 spans 14 amino acids. After removal of 5 bases from V and 3 bases from J, the junction contained 5 bases not matched to a gene. The sample consisted of CD8+ T cells from PBMCs. The chain recombines TRBV7-6 with TRBJ2-3, with 7 bases fitting TRBD1. This receptor was obtained from a human donor in good health (CMV status not recorded). Some clones in this sample may be carry-over from other donors' samples. The CDR3 spells CASSPGTETDTQYF. The CDR3 DNA reads as TGTGCCAGCAGCCCCGGGACAGAAACAGATACGCAGTATTTT.